These T cell receptor beta chains were read from a single sample in a study of blood T cell repertoires in COVID-19. Assay used: immunoSEQ multiplex PCR; TCRdb lists only in-frame clones, some missing. Of about 65,000 clones listed, roughly 90% are singletons. Sequencing was performed on peripheral blood. These receptors came from a man between 60 and 75 years old with acute or convalescent COVID-19. Each CDR3 is given without its conserved first and last residue.

TRBV7-9	ASSLDSGITEAF
TRBV28	ASSITGRAGDQPQH
TRBV2	ASIKRTDRTDYEQY
TRBV12-5	ASGLVLLSSNTEAF
TRBV5-1	ASSFPQGASNEKLF
TRBV5-1	ASSPRGGLQTQY
TRBV5-1	ASSPGTGGIYGYT
TRBV5-4	ASTTAVEETQY
TRBV5-1	ASRSGNTEAF
TRBV27	ASSLRQGHGYT
TRBV9	ASSVAATNEKLF
TRBV2	ASSESGWYTEAF
TRBV4-1	ASSQARAAGTEAF
TRBV2	ASTPQGANYGYT
TRBV29-1	SVAWTGLGNEQF
TRBV5-8	ASSPRDRGANTEAF
TRBV6-1	ASSDRSGGSGELF
TRBV4-1	ASSQDRGQSLPKNNEQF
TRBV2	ASSEARAGIQPQH